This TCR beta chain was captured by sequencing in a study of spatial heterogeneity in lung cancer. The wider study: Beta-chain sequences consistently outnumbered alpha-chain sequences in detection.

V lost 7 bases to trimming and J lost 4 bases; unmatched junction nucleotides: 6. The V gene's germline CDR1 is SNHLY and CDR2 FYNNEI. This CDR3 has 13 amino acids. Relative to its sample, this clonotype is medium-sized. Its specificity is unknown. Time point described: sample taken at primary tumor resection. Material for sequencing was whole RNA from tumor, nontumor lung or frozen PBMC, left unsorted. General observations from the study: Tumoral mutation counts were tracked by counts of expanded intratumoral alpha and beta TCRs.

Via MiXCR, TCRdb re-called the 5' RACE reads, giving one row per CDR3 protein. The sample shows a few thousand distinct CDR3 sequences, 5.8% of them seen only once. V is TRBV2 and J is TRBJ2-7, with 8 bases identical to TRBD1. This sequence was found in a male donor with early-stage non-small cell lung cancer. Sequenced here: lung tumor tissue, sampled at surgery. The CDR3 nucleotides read TGTGCCAGCATGGGGACAGGTACTTACGAGCAGTACTTC. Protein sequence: CASMGTGTYEQYF. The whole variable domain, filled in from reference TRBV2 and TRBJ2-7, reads EPEVTQTPSHQVTQMGQEVILRCVPISNHLYFYWYRQILGQKVEFLVSFYNNEISEKSEIFDDQFSVERPDGSNFTLKIRSTKLEDSAMYFCASMGTGTYEQYFGPGTRLTVT.